Following are 24 T cell receptor beta chains from one sample sequenced in a study of T-cell reconstitution after alpha-beta-depleted transplantation in children. Unique molecular identifiers were used to barcode this TCRbeta library. A single record per CDR3 protein comes from TCRdb applying MiXCR to the PCR reads. This sample has about 440,000 distinct CDR3 sequences, with approximately 41% found just once. This specimen consisted of PBMCs, obtained before TCRalphabeta/CD19-depleted stem cell transplant. Receptor source: a girl aged 2 to 10 with aplastic anemia, due to receive a stem cell transplant.

This clonotype was found many times. The genes are TRBV6-5 and TRBJ2-1; D is ambiguous. The V gene lost 0 bases and the J gene lost 5 bases, with 11 bases spanning the gap. CDR1 MNHEY and CDR2 SVGAGI come from the germline V gene. This CDR3 region has 15 residues. This chain's CDR3 is CASSYSTVGHNEQFF. In DNA form, the CDR3 reads TGTGCCAGCAGTTACTCGACGGTTGGGCACAATGAGCAGTTCTTC.

This clonotype has just a few counts. This rearrangement joins TRBV29-1 to TRBJ2-1, with D perhaps matching TRBD1 or TRBD2 (5 bases each). Germline V CDR1 and CDR2: SQVTM, ANQGSEA. The CDR3 runs to 15 residues. V was clipped by 6 bases and J by 9 bases, with 24 bases between them. In DNA, the CDR3 is TGCAGCGTGAAGATCCGGGACCCACAGCCCACTGAGCAGTTCTTC. This gives the protein CSVKIRDPQPTEQFF.

This clonotype was detected only a few times. The V gene is TRBV20-1, the J gene TRBJ2-1; no reliable D call. The CDR3 has 11 amino acids. V lost 0 bases to trimming and J lost 7 bases, with 4 bases between them. Per the germline V gene, CDR1 is DFQATT and CDR2 is SNEGSKA (reference sequence). The CDR3 DNA is TGCAGTGCTAGAGAGCTAAATGAGCAGTTCTTC. It codes for CSARELNEQFF.

CDR3 in DNA: TGCGCCAGCGGGAACAGGGCCGACGTAACCTACGAGCAGTACTTC. Its protein product is CASGNRADVTYEQYF. The chain couples TRBV5-1 to TRBJ2-7; maybe TRBD1 (6 bases). Germline V CDR1 and CDR2: SGHRS, YFSETQ. Trimming removed 7 bases at V and 2 bases at J, with 19 bases between. This CDR3 is built from 15 residues.

The V and J genes are TRBV20-1 and TRBJ2-1, with 12 bases identical to TRBD2. The CDR3 is 15 amino acids. Germline V lookup: CDR1 DFQATT, CDR2 SNEGSKA (reference sequence). J lost 7 bases, V lost 6 bases, and 10 bases had no gene match. In nucleotides, the CDR3 is TGCAGTGCAGGCCCTCCTAGCGGGAGGGTAAATGAGCAGTTCTTC. Its protein is CSAGPPSGRVNEQFF.

This clonotype was counted only a few times. The rearrangement joins TRBV4-2 to TRBJ2-7, with a possible D match to TRBD1 (6 bases). Per germline, CDR1 LGHNA and CDR2 YNFKEQ. This CDR3 is built from 15 residues. Trimming stripped 2 bases from V and 4 bases from J, with 15 bases between. The CDR3 protein is CASSQQRTGSYEQYF. DNA of the CDR3: TGTGCCAGCAGCCAACAAAGAACAGGGTCATACGAGCAGTACTTC.

This clonotype was seen at least ten times. The chain links TRBV12-3 or TRBV12-4 to TRBJ2-3, with 7 bases fitting TRBD2. The V and J ends lost 11 bases and 4 bases, in that order; junction bases with no gene match: 12. The CDR3 has 14 amino acids. The CDR3 is CADHRLAASDTQYF. CDR3 nucleotide sequence: TGTGCCGACCATCGGCTAGCGGCTTCAGATACGCAGTATTTT.

The V call is TRBV7-9, the J call TRBJ2-3; D unresolved. There are 15 residues in the CDR3. Trimming pared 1 base from V and 4 bases from J, leaving 12 bases between. Germline CDR1 and CDR2: SEHNR and FQNEAQ (reference sequence). The CDR3: CASSLELGVPDTQYF. The CDR3, as DNA: TGTGCCAGCAGCTTAGAGCTAGGAGTCCCAGATACGCAGTATTTT.

This sequence joins TRBV4-3 and TRBJ2-1, with D uncertain. This CDR3 is 13 amino acids long. Per the germline V gene, CDR1 is LGHNA and CDR2 is YSLEER. Trimming stripped 3 bases from V and 5 bases from J, with 8 bases between. The CDR3 nucleotides are TGCGCCAGCAGCCAGGAACCGGACAATGAGCAGTTCTTC. This translates into CASSQEPDNEQFF.

The sample holds a few counts of this clonotype. The germline gene is not matched at one end of the junction; a read error may be the cause. The gene calls are TRBV14 and TRBJ2-7; 10 bases line up with TRBD2. The CDR3 runs 14 residues. Per germline, CDR1 SGHDN and CDR2 FVKESK. The CDR3: CASSQESAMGLAFF. CDR3 nucleotide sequence: TGTGCCAGCAGCCAAGAATCGGCTATGGGACTAGCGTTTTTC.

The genes are TRBV20-1 and TRBJ2-7, with D tentatively TRBD2 (5 bases). CDR1 and CDR2 (germline): DFQATT, SNEGSKA (reference sequence). This CDR3 spans 13 amino acids. Between the trimmed V and J ends, which lost 0 bases and 3 bases, there was a span of 9 bases. The chain's CDR3 is CSARDRRDYEQYF. In nucleotides, the CDR3 is TGCAGTGCTAGAGATCGTCGGGACTACGAGCAGTACTTC.

This clonotype was seen a few times. The chain uses TRBV2 and TRBJ2-2, with 7 positions matching TRBD1. There are 16 residues in the CDR3. V shed 5 bases, J shed 0 bases, and the junction held 6 bases outside the gene matches. CDR1 and CDR2 from the germline V gene are SNHLY and FYNNEI. DNA for the CDR3: TGTGCCAGCAGTCTAGACAGGGTGGCGAACACCGGGGAGCTGTTTTTT. This sequence encodes CASSLDRVANTGELFF.

The chain is built from TRBV12-3 or TRBV12-4 and TRBJ2-7, with 7 nucleotides matching TRBD2. There are 14 residues in the CDR3. V trimming: 3 bases; J trimming: 3 bases; junction bases outside the gene matches: 5. DNA of the CDR3: TGTGCCAGCAGTTTGGCGGCGGGAGACTACGAGCAGTACTTC. Translation gives CASSLAAGDYEQYF.

This clonotype was recorded at least ten times. J is TRBJ2-1 and V is TRBV7-2; TRBD1 aligns across 8 bases. J lost 3 bases, V lost 1 base, and 2 bases had no gene match. The germline CDR1 and CDR2 sequences are SGHTA and FQGNSA. There are 15 residues in the CDR3. The CDR3 DNA sequence: TGTGCCAGCAGCTTAGGGACAGGGAGCTACAATGAGCAGTTCTTC. Translating gives CASSLGTGSYNEQFF.

The chain couples TRBV7-3 to TRBJ2-7; 10 nucleotides agree with TRBD2. This CDR3 region has 16 residues. V shed 3 bases, J shed 5 bases, and the junction held 10 bases outside the gene matches. Germline loops: CDR1 SGHTA, CDR2 FQGTGA. Here the CDR3 reads CASSFSGTSDNNEQYF. CDR3 nucleotides: TGTGCCAGCAGCTTTAGTGGGACTAGCGATAACAACGAGCAGTACTTC.

This clonotype was counted at least ten times. This chain joins TRBV5-1 and TRBJ2-3; a possible D gene is TRBD2 (6 bases). Germline values: CDR1 SGHRS, CDR2 YFSETQ. The CDR3 sequence is 15 residues long. V was pared by 2 bases and J by 4 bases, with 14 bases between. CDR3 DNA: TGCGCCAGCAGCTTTGGGACTTCTAGGGCAGATACGCAGTATTTT. It is translated as CASSFGTSRADTQYF.

This clonotype was detected ten times or more. V usage is TRBV5-1 and J usage is TRBJ2-5, with 9 bases aligning to TRBD1. The junction had 17 bases not matched to a gene; V was cut back by 4 bases and J by 7 bases. The CDR3 is 17 residues long. CDR1 and CDR2 (germline): SGHRS, YFSETQ. The CDR3 sequence: CASSPLTGGATLSTQYF. The CDR3 DNA is TGCGCCAGCAGCCCTCTTACAGGGGGCGCCACCCTTTCGACCCAGTACTTC.

This rearrangement joins TRBV20-1 to TRBJ1-5; the D is unclear. This CDR3 is built from 15 residues. The V and J ends lost 6 bases and 4 bases respectively, with 19 bases between them. Germline V lookup: CDR1 DFQATT, CDR2 SNEGSKA (reference sequence). CDR3 residues: CSAQARERQNQPQHF. The DNA of the CDR3 is TGCAGTGCCCAGGCACGGGAGCGCCAAAATCAGCCCCAGCATTTT.

The sample holds a few counts of this clonotype. This chain connects TRBV5-1 to TRBJ1-1, with TRBD1 identical over 7 bases. V gave up 0 bases and J gave up 4 bases; unmatched junction bases: 3. The V gene's germline CDR1 is SGHRS and CDR2 YFSETQ. CDR3 length equals 14 residues. The CDR3 DNA reads TGCGCCAGCAGCTTGGCGACAGGGTCCACTGAAGCTTTCTTT. Its translation: CASSLATGSTEAFF.

The J gene is TRBJ2-2, the V gene TRBV20-1, with D perhaps matching TRBD2 (7 bases). CDR3 length equals 16 residues. The V gene lost 7 bases and the J gene lost 5 bases, with 23 bases spanning the gap. Germline CDR1 and CDR2: DFQATT and SNEGSKA (reference sequence). CDR3 protein: CSGYTSQGGRTGELFF. The CDR3 nucleotides are TGCAGTGGATATACCTCACAGGGAGGGAGAACCGGGGAGCTGTTTTTT.

The sample holds many counts of this clonotype. The V gene is TRBV7-6, the J gene TRBJ2-1; D possibly corresponds to TRBD1 (6 bases). Germline CDR1 SGHVS, CDR2 FNYEAQ. The V end was cut by 3 bases, the J end by 0 bases, with 15 bases between. The CDR3 loop spans 17 amino acids. Here the CDR3 DNA reads TGTGCCAGCAGCTTTGGGGGCACGGTCCTCTCCTACAATGAGCAGTTCTTC. Translated, it gives CASSFGGTVLSYNEQFF.

This clonotype was detected a few times. The V and J genes are TRBV6-1 and TRBJ2-2; D assignment may be TRBD1 or TRBD2 (5 bases each). The CDR3 covers 13 residues. The germline CDR1 and CDR2 sequences are MNHNS and SASEGT. V gave up 6 bases and J gave up 1 base, with 6 bases separating them. This chain's CDR3 is CASRRGNTGELFF. CDR3 nucleotide sequence: TGTGCCAGCAGGAGGGGGAACACCGGGGAGCTGTTTTTT.

This clonotype came up once. The genes are TRBV6-4 and TRBJ2-1, with 8 nucleotides matching TRBD2. J lost 6 bases, V lost 6 bases, and 7 bases had no gene match. CDR1 and CDR2 from the germline V gene are MRHNA and SNTAGT. This CDR3 has 14 residues. The CDR3 reads CASSRTGTSNEQFF. CDR3 DNA: TGTGCCAGCAGCAGGACCGGGACTAGCAATGAGCAGTTCTTC.

At least ten counts were recorded for this clonotype. The chain combines TRBV5-1 with TRBJ2-2, with 8 bases matching TRBD1. V lost 1 base to trimming and J lost 0 bases; unmatched junction nucleotides: 2. The length of the CDR3 is 16 residues. Germline V gives CDR1 SGHRS, CDR2 YFSETQ. Here the CDR3 DNA reads TGCGCCAGCAGCTTGTGGACAGGGACGAACACCGGGGAGCTGTTTTTT. Translating it yields CASSLWTGTNTGELFF.